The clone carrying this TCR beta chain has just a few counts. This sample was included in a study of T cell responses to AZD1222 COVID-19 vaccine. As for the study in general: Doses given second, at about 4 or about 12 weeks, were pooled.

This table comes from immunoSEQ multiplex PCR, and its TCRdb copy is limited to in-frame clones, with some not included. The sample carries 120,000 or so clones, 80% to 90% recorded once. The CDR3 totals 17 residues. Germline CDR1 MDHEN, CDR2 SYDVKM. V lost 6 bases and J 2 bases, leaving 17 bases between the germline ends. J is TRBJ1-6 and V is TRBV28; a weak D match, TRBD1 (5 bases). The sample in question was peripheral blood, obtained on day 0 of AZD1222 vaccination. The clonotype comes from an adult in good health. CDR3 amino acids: CASRGVVGTPYNSPLHF. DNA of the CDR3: TGTGCCAGCAGGGGGGTAGTAGGGACGCCCTATAATTCACCCCTCCACTTT.